A selection of T cell receptor beta chains follows, all from one sample in a study of T cell responses to AZD1222 COVID-19 vaccine. Clones were read by immunoSEQ multiplex PCR, and TCRdb kept only the in-frame ones, dropping some. The repertoire includes roughly 100,000 clones, about 87% of them detected once, and 20% to 25% sits in the top ten. Sequenced material: peripheral blood, taken on day 0 of AZD1222 vaccination. Receptor source: an adult in good health. Each CDR3 is given with its conserved first and last residue. D genes are given only for firm matches. Clone size appears in some rows only: once, few, many, or a class for an expanded clone.

>.|.|TRBV14|TRBJ2-7
CASSQSQTTQQYF
TGTGCCAGCAGCCAATCCCAGACGACACAGCAGTACTTC
>.|.|TRBV5-1|TRBJ1-1
CASSWTTDLNTEAFF
TGCGCCAGCAGTTGGACCACAGACTTGAACACTGAAGCTTTCTTT
>.|.|TRBV18|TRBJ1-1
CASQPPGADKDTEAFF
TGTGCCAGCCAACCACCGGGGGCTGATAAGGACACTGAAGCTTTCTTT
>.|.|TRBV4-2|TRBJ1-1
CASSQPQDGGEAFF
TGTGCCAGCAGCCAACCCCAGGACGGTGGTGAAGCTTTCTTT
>TRBD1|.|TRBV7-2|TRBJ1-1
CASSLAGTGERTEAFF
TGTGCCAGCAGCTTAGCGGGGACAGGGGAGAGGACTGAAGCTTTCTTT
>.|.|TRBV10-3|TRBJ1-5
CAISGRDDQPQHF
TGTGCCATCAGTGGTAGGGACGATCAGCCCCAGCATTTT
>TRBD1|.|TRBV2|TRBJ2-7
CASSEGQGDYEQYF
TGTGCCAGCAGCGAGGGACAGGGAGACTACGAGCAGTACTTC
>TRBD2|.|TRBV12-5|TRBJ2-7
CASGRTTSGQTYEQYF
TGTGCTAGTGGCCGAACTACTAGCGGGCAAACCTACGAGCAGTACTTC
>.|.|TRBV29-1|TRBJ1-5
CSVADGTGNQPQHF
TGCAGCGTTGCTGATGGAACCGGCAATCAGCCCCAGCATTTT
>.|.|TRBV19|TRBJ1-2
CASSMAASNYGYTF
TGTGCCAGTAGTATGGCCGCTTCTAACTATGGCTACACCTTC
>.|.|TRBV7-9|TRBJ1-2
CASSRSGPTNYGYTF
TGTGCCAGCAGCCGATCAGGACCTACTAACTATGGCTACACCTTC
>.|.|TRBV25-1|TRBJ1-5
CASSPRSGGGGPQHF
TGTGCCAGCAGTCCCCGTTCGGGAGGGGGTGGGCCCCAGCATTTT
>TRBD1|.|TRBV10-2|TRBJ1-1
CASSDLGQGRSTEAFF
TGCGCCAGCAGTGATCTCGGACAGGGTCGGTCCACTGAAGCTTTCTTT
>.|once|TRBV5-6|TRBJ2-3
CASSHDRDTQYF
TGTGCCAGCAGCCATGACAGAGATACGCAGTATTTT
>.|few|TRBV6-1|TRBJ1-4
CASSEVEATKLFF
TGTGCCAGCAGTGAAGTGGAGGCCACCAAACTGTTTTTT
>.|.|TRBV3-1/TRBV3-2|TRBJ1-5
CASSPTGEGKQPQHF
TGTGCCAGCAGCCCCACCGGGGAAGGCAAGCAGCCCCAGCATTTT
>TRBD2|.|TRBV5-4|TRBJ2-7
CASSLASGSSYEQYF
TGTGCCAGCAGCTTGGCTAGCGGGAGCTCCTACGAGCAGTACTTC
>TRBD1|.|TRBV5-1|TRBJ1-3
CASSPDLQGAAGNTIYF
TGCGCCAGCAGCCCTGACCTACAGGGGGCAGCTGGAAACACCATATATTTT
>.|.|TRBV19|TRBJ1-2
CASTLVGFYGYTF
TGTGCCAGTACCCTCGTGGGGTTCTATGGCTACACCTTC
>.|.|TRBV18|TRBJ2-1
CASSPPAKRDEQFF
TGTGCCAGCTCACCACCGGCAAAGAGGGATGAGCAGTTCTTC
>.|.|TRBV7-9|TRBJ2-1
CASSLEMDLNEQFF
TGTGCCAGCAGCTTAGAAATGGACCTCAATGAGCAGTTCTTC
>TRBD1|once|TRBV5-1|TRBJ2-1
CASSLGQGPYNEQFF
TGCGCCAGCAGCTTGGGACAGGGCCCATACAATGAGCAGTTCTTC
>.|.|TRBV7-6|TRBJ2-4
CASSLIAGSSKNIQYF
TGTGCCAGCAGCTTAATCGCAGGGTCTTCCAAAAACATTCAGTACTTC
>TRBD1|.|TRBV28|TRBJ1-2
CASTGTVYGYTF
TGTGCCAGCACAGGGACAGTCTATGGCTACACCTTC
>.|.|TRBV11-2|TRBJ2-2
CASSLYGGNTGELFF
TGTGCCAGCAGCTTGTACGGGGGCAACACCGGGGAGCTGTTTTTT
>TRBD1|.|TRBV3-1/TRBV3-2|TRBJ1-5
CASSQEVAGGRLLHF
TGTGCCAGCAGCCAAGAGGTGGCAGGGGGGCGATTGTTGCATTTT
>.|.|TRBV7-9|TRBJ2-7
CASSLAATGPRGEQYF
TGTGCCAGCAGCTTAGCCGCCACAGGGCCGAGGGGGGAGCAGTACTTC
>TRBD2|.|TRBV27|TRBJ2-2
CASRASGGTNTGELFF
TGTGCCAGCAGGGCCTCCGGGGGGACCAACACCGGGGAGCTGTTTTTT
>.|.|TRBV27|TRBJ1-1
CASSLLPLNTEAFF
TGTGCCAGCAGTTTATTGCCCCTGAACACTGAAGCTTTCTTT
>.|.|TRBV5-1|TRBJ2-4
CASSWGPPGLAKNIQYF
TGCGCCAGCAGCTGGGGACCGCCGGGCCTAGCCAAAAACATTCAGTACTTC
>.|.|TRBV27|TRBJ1-2
CASTPGLPGGYTF
TGTGCCAGCACCCCGGGGCTTCCAGGGGGCTACACCTTC
>TRBD1|.|TRBV27|TRBJ2-3
CASLGPRDRGRADTQYF
TGTGCCAGCCTAGGACCTCGGGACAGGGGGCGGGCAGATACGCAGTATTTT
>.|.|TRBV27|TRBJ1-2
CASSPRGGSGYTF
TGTGCCAGCAGTCCGCGAGGGGGGTCGGGCTACACCTTC
>.|.|TRBV24-1|TRBJ2-2
CATSDGVAGELFF
TGTGCCACCAGTGATGGAGTCGCCGGGGAGCTGTTTTTT
>.|.|TRBV7-2|TRBJ1-3
CASSSVGGPGNTIYF
TGTGCCAGCAGTAGTGTGGGGGGTCCTGGAAACACCATATATTTT
>.|.|TRBV25-1|TRBJ1-2
CASSVGTANYGYTF
TGTGCCAGCAGTGTTGGGACTGCTAACTATGGCTACACCTTC
>TRBD1|.|TRBV4-3|TRBJ2-1
CASSPSGTDKNNEQFF
TGCGCCAGCAGCCCCTCCGGGACAGACAAAAACAATGAGCAGTTCTTC
>TRBD2|.|TRBV2|TRBJ2-1
CASIHSRTSGNEQFF
TGTGCCAGCATCCACTCCAGGACTAGCGGCAATGAGCAGTTCTTC
>TRBD2|.|TRBV7-2|TRBJ2-7
CASSLAMASGRPGEQYF
TGTGCCAGCAGCTTAGCCATGGCTAGCGGGAGGCCAGGCGAGCAGTACTTC
>.|.|TRBV5-4|TRBJ1-1
CASSSQGQLNTEAFF
TGTGCCAGCAGCTCGCAGGGACAACTGAACACTGAAGCTTTCTTT
>.|.|TRBV7-2|TRBJ1-3
CASSYGSGNTIYF
TGTGCCAGCAGCTACGGCTCTGGAAACACCATATATTTT
>TRBD1|.|TRBV6-2/TRBV6-3|TRBJ2-7
CASSYSETGGYEQYF
TGTGCCAGCAGTTATAGCGAGACAGGGGGCTACGAGCAGTACTTC
>.|.|TRBV11-1|TRBJ1-3
CASGRGISGNTIYF
TGTGCCAGTGGCAGGGGCATATCTGGAAACACCATATATTTT
>TRBD1|.|TRBV10-1|TRBJ2-3
CASSTGDGTDTQYF
TGCGCCAGCAGTACAGGGGACGGCACAGATACGCAGTATTTT